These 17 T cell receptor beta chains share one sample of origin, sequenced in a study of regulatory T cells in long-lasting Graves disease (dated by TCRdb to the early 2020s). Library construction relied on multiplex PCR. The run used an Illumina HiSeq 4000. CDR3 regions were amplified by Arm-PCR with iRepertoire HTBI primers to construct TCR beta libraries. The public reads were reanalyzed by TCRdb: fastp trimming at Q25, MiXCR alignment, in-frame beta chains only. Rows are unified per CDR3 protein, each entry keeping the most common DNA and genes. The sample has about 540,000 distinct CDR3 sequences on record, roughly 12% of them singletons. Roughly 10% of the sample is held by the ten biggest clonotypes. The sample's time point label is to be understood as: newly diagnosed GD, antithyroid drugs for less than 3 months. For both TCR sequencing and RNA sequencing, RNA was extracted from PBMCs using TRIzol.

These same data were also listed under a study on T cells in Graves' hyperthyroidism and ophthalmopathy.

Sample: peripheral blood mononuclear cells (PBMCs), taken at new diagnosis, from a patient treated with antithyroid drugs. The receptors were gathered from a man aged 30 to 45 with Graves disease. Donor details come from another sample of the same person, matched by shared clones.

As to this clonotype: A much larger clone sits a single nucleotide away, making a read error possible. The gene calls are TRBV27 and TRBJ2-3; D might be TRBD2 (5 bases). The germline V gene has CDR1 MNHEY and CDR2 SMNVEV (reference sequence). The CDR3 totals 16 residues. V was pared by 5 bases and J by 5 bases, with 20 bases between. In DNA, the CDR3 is TGTGCCAGCAGTGGGGTCCGGGCCGCCGGAGGAGATACGCAGTATTTT. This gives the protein CASSGVRAAGGDTQYF.

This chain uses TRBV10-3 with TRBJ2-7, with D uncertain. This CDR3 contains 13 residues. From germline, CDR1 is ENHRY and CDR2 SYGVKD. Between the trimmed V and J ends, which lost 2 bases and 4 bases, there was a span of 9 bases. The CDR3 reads CAISERPPYEQYF. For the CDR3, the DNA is TGTGCCATCAGTGAGCGGCCCCCGTACGAGCAGTACTTC.

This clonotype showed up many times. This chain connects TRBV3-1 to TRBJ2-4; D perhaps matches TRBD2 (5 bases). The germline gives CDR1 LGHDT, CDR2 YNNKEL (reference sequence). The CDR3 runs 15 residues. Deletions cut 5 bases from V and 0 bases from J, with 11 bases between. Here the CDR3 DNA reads TGTGCCAGCAGCGGCGGAGAGGGAGCCAAAAACATTCAGTACTTC. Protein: CASSGGEGAKNIQYF.

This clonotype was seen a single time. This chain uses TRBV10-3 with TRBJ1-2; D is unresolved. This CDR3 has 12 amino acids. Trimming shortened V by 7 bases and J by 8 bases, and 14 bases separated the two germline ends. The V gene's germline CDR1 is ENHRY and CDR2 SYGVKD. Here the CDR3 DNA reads TGTGCCATCACCGGGATAGGGTCCGGCTACACCTTC. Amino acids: CAITGIGSGYTF.

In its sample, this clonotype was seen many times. The CDR3 nucleotides are TGTGCCAGCAGGCCAGATACGCAGTATTTT. Protein sequence: CASRPDTQYF. The V gene is TRBV12-3 or TRBV12-4, the J gene TRBJ2-3; no firm D call. Between the trimmed V and J ends, which lost 6 bases and 4 bases, there was a span of 2 bases. This CDR3 has 10 residues.

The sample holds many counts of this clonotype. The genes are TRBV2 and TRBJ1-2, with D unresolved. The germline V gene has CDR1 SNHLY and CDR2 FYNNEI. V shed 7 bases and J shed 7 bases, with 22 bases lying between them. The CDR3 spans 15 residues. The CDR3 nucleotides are TGTGCCAGCACCCCAAGGGTGGACGCAAAGGCTGGCTACACCTTC. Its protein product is CASTPRVDAKAGYTF.

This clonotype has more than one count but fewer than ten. The CDR3 nucleotides are TGTGCCAGCACCCCTACGGGTCGGGAGACCCAGTACTTC. It is translated as CASTPTGRETQYF. The chain carries TRBV12-3 or TRBV12-4 and TRBJ2-5; D ambiguous. The V end lost 7 bases, the J end lost 5 bases, and 14 bases lay between the germline ends. The CDR3 spans 13 residues.

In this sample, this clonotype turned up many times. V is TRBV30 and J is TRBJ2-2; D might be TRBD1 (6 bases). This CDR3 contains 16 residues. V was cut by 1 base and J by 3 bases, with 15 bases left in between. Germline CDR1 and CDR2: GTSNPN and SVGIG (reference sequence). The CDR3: CAWSADSGGYTGELFF. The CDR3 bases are TGTGCCTGGAGTGCGGACAGCGGCGGGTACACCGGGGAGCTGTTTTTT.

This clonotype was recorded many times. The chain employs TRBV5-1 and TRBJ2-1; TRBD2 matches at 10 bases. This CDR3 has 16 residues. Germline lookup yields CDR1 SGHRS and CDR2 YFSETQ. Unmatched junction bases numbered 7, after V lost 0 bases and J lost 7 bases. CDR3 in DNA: TGCGCCAGCAGCTTGGCCGAACTAGCGGGACAAAATGAGCAGTTCTTC. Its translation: CASSLAELAGQNEQFF.

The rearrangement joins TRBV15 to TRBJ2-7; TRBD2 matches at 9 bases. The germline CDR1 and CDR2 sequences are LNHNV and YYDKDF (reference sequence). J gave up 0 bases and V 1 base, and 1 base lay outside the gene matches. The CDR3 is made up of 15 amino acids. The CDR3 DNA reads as TGTGCCACCAGCAGAGTTAGCGGGAGCTCCTACGAGCAGTACTTC. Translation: CATSRVSGSSYEQYF.

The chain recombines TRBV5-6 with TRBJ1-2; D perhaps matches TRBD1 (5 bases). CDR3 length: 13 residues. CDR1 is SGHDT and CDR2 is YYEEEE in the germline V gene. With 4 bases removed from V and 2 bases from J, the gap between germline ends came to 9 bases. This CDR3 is CASSGDFNYGYTF. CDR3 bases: TGTGCCAGCAGCGGGGACTTCAACTATGGCTACACCTTC.

The CDR3 DNA reads as TGTGCCAGCAGTCTGACATGGACAGGGCCCTACGAGCAGTACTTC. It translates to CASSLTWTGPYEQYF. The V call is TRBV27, the J call TRBJ2-7, with 8 bases lining up with TRBD1. Trimming at V came to 5 bases and at J to 2 bases, leaving 8 bases not matched to a gene. The CDR3 covers 15 residues. Germline CDR1 and CDR2: MNHEY and SMNVEV (reference sequence).

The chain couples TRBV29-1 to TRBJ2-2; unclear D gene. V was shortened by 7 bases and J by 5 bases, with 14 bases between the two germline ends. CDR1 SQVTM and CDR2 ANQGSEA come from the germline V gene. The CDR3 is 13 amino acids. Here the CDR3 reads CSANVLGTGELFF. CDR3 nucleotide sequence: TGCAGCGCAAACGTCCTGGGGACCGGGGAGCTGTTTTTT.

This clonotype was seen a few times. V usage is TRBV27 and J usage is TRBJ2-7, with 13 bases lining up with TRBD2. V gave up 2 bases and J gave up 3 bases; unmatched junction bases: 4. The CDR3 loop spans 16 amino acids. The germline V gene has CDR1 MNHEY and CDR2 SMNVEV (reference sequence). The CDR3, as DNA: TGTGCCAGCAGTTTAACTAGCGGGAGGGCCTTCTACGAGCAGTACTTC. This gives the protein CASSLTSGRAFYEQYF.

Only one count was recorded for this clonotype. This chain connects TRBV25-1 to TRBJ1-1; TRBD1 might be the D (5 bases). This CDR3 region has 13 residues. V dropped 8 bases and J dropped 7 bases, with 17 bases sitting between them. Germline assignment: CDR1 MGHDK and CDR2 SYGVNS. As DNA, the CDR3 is TGTGCCAGCGGCGCGGACTCAGGGAATGAAGCTTTCTTT. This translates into CASGADSGNEAFF.

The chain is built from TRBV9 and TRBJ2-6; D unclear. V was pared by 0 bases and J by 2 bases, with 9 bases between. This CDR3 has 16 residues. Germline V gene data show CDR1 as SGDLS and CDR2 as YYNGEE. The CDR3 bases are TGTGCCAGCAGCGTAGCTACGGCAGCTGGGGCCAACGTCCTGACTTTC. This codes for CASSVATAAGANVLTF.

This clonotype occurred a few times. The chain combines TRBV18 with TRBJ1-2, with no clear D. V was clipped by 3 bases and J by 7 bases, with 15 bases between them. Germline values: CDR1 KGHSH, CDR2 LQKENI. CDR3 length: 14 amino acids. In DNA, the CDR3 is TGTGCCAGCTCACCCTCTCGGGCAGGCCCTGGCTACACCTTC. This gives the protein CASSPSRAGPGYTF.